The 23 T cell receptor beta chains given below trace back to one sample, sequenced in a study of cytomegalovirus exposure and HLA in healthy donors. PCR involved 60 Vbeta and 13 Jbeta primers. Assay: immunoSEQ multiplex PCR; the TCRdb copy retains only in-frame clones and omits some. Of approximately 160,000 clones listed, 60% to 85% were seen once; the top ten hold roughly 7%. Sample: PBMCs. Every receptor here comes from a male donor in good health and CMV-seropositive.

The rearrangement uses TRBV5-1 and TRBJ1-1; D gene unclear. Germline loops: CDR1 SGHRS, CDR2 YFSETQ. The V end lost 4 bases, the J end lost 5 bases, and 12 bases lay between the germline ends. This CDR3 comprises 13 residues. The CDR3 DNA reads TGCGCCAGCAGCCCCCGGGCGGGTACTGAAGCTTTCTTT. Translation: CASSPRAGTEAFF.

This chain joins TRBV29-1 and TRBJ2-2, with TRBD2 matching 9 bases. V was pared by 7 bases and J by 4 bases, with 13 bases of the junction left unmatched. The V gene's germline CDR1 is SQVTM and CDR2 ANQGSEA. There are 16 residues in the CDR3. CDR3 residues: CSARPSGGLGTGELFF. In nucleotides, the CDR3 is TGCAGCGCCCGCCCCAGCGGGGGGTTGGGCACCGGGGAGCTGTTTTTT.

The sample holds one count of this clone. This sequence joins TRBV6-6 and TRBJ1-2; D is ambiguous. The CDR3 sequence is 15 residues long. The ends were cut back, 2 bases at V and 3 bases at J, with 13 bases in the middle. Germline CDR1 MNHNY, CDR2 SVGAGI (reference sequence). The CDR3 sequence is CASSYLLRGDYGYTF. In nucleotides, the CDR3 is TGTGCCAGCAGTTACCTATTAAGAGGTGACTATGGCTACACCTTC.

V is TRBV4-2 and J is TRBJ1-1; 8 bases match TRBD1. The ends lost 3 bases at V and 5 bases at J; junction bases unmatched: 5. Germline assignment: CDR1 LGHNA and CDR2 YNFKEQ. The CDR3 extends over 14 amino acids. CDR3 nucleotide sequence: TGTGCCAGCAGCCATCGGACAGGGAGGACTGAAGCTTTCTTT. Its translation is CASSHRTGRTEAFF.

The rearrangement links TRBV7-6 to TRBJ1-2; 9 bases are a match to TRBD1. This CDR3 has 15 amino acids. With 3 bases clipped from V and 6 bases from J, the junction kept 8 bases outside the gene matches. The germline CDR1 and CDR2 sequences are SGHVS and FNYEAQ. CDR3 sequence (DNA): TGTGCCAGCAGCTTCTCTACCGGGACAGGGCATGGCTACACCTTC. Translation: CASSFSTGTGHGYTF.

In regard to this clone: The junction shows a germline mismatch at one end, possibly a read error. The CDR3 loop is CSSSLAGTTISTGELFF. CDR3 in DNA: TGTTCCAGCAGCTTAGCCGGGACTACCATTTCGACCGGGGAGCTGTTTTTT. The J gene is TRBJ2-2, the V gene TRBV7-9; 7 bases fit TRBD2. CDR1 is SEHNR, CDR2 FQNEAQ, per germline (reference sequence). CDR3 length: 17 residues. Variable domain in full (rest from reference TRBV7-9 and TRBJ2-2): DTGVSQNPRHKITKRGQNVTFRCDPISEHNRLYWYRQTLGQGPEFLTYFQNEAQLEKSRLLSDRFSAERPKGSFSTLEIQRTEQGDSAMYLCSSSLAGTTISTGELFFGEGSRLTVL.

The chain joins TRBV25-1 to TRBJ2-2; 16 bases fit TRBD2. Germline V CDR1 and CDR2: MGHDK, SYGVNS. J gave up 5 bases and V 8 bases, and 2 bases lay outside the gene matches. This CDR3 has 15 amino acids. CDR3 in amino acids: CASRGLAGGTGELFF. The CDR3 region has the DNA TGTGCCAGCCGGGGACTAGCGGGGGGGACCGGGGAGCTGTTTTTT.

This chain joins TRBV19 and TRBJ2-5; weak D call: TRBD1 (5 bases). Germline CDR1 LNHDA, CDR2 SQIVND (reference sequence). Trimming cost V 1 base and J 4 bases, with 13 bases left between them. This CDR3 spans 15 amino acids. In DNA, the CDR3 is TGTGCCAGTAGTATAGGGGGCACAGGAAGAGAGACCCAGTACTTC. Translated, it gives CASSIGGTGRETQYF. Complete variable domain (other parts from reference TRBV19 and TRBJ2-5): DGGITQSPKYLFRKEGQNVTLSCEQNLNHDAMYWYRQDPGQGLRLIYYSQIVNDFQKGDIAEGYSVSREKKESFPLTVTSAQKNPTAFYLCASSIGGTGRETQYFGPGTRLLVL.

Here the CDR3 reads CASSLVPRGGRDTEAFF. Here the CDR3 DNA reads TGTGCCAGCAGCTTAGTTCCGAGGGGGGGGCGGGACACTGAAGCTTTCTTT. The V and J genes are TRBV11-2 and TRBJ1-1, with TRBD1 as a possible D gene (6 bases). Trimming pared 1 base from V and 3 bases from J, leaving 18 bases between. The CDR3 spans 17 residues. Germline V gene sequence: CDR1 SGHAT, CDR2 FQNNGV.

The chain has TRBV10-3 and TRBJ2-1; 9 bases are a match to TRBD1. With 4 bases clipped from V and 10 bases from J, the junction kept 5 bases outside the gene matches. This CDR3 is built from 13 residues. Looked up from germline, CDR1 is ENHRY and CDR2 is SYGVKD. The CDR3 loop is CAISGGQGNEQFF. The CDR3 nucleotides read TGTGCCATCAGTGGGGGACAGGGTAACGAGCAGTTCTTC.

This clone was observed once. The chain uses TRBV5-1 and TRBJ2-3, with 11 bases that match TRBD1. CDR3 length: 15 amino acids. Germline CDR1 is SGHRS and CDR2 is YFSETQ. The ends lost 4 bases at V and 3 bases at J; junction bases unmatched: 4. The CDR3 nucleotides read TGCGCCAGCAGCCCGGACAGGGGGCAAACAGATACGCAGTATTTT. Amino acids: CASSPDRGQTDTQYF.

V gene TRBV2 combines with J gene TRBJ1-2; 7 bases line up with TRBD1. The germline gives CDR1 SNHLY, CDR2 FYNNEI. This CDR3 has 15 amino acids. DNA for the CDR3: TGTGCTAACAGCAACTCTGAGGGGGCTGGGTATGGCTACACCTTC. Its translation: CANSNSEGAGYGYTF. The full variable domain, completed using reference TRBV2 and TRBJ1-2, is EPEVTQTPSHQVTQMGQEVILRCVPISNHLYFYWYRQILGQKVEFLVSFYNNEISEKSEIFDDQFSVERPDGSNFTLKIRSTKLEDSAMYFCANSNSEGAGYGYTFGSGTRLTVV.

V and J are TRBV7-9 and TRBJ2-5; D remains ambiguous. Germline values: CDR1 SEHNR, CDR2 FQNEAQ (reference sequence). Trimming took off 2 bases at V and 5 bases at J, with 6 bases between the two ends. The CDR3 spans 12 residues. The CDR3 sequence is CASSLSEETQYF. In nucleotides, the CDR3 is TGTGCCAGCAGCTTAAGTGAGGAGACCCAGTACTTC.

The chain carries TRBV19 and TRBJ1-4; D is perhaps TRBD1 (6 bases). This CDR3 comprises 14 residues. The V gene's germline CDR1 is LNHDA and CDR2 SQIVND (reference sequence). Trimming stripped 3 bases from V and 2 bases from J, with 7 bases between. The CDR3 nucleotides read TGTGCCAGTAGTATCAGGGGCACTAATGAAAAACTGTTTTTT. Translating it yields CASSIRGTNEKLFF.

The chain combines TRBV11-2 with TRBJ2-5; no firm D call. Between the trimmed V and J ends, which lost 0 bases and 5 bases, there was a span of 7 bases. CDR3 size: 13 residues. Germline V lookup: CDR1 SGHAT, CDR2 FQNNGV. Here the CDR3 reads CASSLERVETQYF. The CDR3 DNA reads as TGTGCCAGCAGCTTAGAAAGAGTGGAGACCCAGTACTTC.

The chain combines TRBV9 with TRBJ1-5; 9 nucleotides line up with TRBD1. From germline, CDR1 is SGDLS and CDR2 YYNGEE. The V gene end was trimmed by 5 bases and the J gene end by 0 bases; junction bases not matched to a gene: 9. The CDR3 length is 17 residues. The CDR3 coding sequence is TGTGCCAGCAGTGATGGACAGGGGATAGATAGCAATCAGCCCCAGCATTTT. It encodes CASSDGQGIDSNQPQHF.

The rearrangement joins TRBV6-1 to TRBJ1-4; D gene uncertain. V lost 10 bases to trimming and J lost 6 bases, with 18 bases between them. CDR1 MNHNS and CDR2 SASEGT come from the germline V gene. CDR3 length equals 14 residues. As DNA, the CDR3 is TGTGCCATCCTGATGGCAGTTGGTCATGAAAAACTGTTTTTT. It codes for CAILMAVGHEKLFF.

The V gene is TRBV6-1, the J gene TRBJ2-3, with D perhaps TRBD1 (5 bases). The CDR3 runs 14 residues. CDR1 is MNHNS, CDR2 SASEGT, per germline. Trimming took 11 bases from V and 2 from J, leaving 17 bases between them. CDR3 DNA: TGTGCCCTCGTGCGACAGACATTCACAGATACGCAGTATTTT. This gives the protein CALVRQTFTDTQYF.

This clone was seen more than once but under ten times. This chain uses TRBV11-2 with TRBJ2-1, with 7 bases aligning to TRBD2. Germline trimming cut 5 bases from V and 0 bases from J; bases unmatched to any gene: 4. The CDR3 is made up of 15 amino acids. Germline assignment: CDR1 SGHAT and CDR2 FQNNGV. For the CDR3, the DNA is TGTGCCAGCAGCCCGGGGGGTTTCTCCTACAATGAGCAGTTCTTC. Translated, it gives CASSPGGFSYNEQFF.

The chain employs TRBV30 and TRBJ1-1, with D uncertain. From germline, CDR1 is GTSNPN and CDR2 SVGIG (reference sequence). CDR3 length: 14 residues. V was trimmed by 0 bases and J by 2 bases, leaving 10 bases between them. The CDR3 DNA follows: TGTGCCTGGAGTGTCCGGGTCGGAAACACTGAAGCTTTCTTT. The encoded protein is CAWSVRVGNTEAFF.

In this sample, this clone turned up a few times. DNA of the CDR3: TGTGCCAGCAGTTACCGAGGTAATGAGCAGTTCTTC. Residues: CASSYRGNEQFF. The J gene is TRBJ2-1, the V gene TRBV6-5; D is undetermined. V gave up 2 bases and J gave up 7 bases, with 6 bases separating them. The CDR3 sequence is 12 residues long. Germline values: CDR1 MNHEY, CDR2 SVGAGI.

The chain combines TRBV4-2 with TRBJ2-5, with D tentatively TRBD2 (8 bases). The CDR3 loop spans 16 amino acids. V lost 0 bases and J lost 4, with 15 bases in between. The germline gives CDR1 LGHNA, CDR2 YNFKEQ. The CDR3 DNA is TGTGCCAGCAGCCAAGATGCGGGGGGACAGCGAGAGACCCAGTACTTC. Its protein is CASSQDAGGQRETQYF.

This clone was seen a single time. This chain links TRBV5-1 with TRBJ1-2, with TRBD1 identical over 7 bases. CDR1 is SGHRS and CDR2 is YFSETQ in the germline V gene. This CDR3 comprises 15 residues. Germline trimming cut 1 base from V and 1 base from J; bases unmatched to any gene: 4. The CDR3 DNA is TGCGCCAGCAGCTTGAAGGGGGCCTATAACTATGGCTACACCTTC. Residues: CASSLKGAYNYGYTF.